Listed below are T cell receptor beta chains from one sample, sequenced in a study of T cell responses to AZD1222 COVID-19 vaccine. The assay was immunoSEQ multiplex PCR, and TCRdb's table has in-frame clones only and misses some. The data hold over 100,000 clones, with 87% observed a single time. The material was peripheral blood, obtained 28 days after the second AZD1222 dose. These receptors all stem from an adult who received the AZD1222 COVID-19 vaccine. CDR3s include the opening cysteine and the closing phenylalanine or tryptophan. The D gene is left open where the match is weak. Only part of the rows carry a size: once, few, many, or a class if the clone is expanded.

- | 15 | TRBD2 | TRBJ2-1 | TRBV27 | TGTGCCAGCAGTTTATCGACTAGCGGAGACAATGAGCAGTTCTTC | CASSLSTSGDNEQFF
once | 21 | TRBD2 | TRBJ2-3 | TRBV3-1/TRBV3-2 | TGTGCCAGCAGCCAAGATTATCGGACTAGCGGGGGCTCACTTTACACAGATACGCAGTATTTT | CASSQDYRTSGGSLYTDTQYF
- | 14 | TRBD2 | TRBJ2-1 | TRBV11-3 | TGTGCCAGCAGCCCCAGCGGGAGGTATAATGAGCAGTTCTTC | CASSPSGRYNEQFF
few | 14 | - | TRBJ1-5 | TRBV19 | TGTGCCAGTAGTATCAGGGGTGGGGGAAAGCCCCAGCATTTT | CASSIRGGGKPQHF
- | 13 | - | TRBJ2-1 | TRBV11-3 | TGTGCCAGCAGCTTAGAGAGTGGGTATGAGCAGTTCTTC | CASSLESGYEQFF
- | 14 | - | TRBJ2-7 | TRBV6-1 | TGTGCCAGCAGTCCAATCTCTCAGGGTACCGAGCAGTACTTC | CASSPISQGTEQYF
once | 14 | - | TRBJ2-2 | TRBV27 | TGTGCCAGCAGTTTAGGGGCGGGCACCGGGGAGCTGTTTTTT | CASSLGAGTGELFF
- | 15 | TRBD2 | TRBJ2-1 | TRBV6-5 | TGTGCCAGCAGTACCGGGACTAGCGGTTACAATGAGCAGTTCTTC | CASSTGTSGYNEQFF
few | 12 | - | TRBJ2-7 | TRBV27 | TGTGCCAGCAGCGAGCAGGGGGGCGAGCAGTACTTC | CASSEQGGEQYF
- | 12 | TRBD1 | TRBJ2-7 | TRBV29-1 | TGCAGCGCCAGGGACAGTGGATACGAGCAGTACTTC | CSARDSGYEQYF
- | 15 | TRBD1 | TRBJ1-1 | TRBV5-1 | TGCGCCAGCAGCTTGGAACAGGGGAAGAACACTGAAGCTTTCTTT | CASSLEQGKNTEAFF
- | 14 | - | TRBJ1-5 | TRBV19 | TGTGCCAGTAGTATCCCACATAGCAATCAGCCCCAGCATTTT | CASSIPHSNQPQHF
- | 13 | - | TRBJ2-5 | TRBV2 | TGTGCCAGCAAACCTAACCCCCAAGAGACCCAGTACTTC | CASKPNPQETQYF
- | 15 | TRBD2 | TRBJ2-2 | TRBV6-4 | TGTGCCAGCAGTCTCGGCGGGGGGACCACCGGGGAGCTGTTTTTT | CASSLGGGTTGELFF
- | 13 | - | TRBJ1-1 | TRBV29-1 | TGCAGCGTTGAGGGATTGGGAGGCACTGAAGCTTTCTTT | CSVEGLGGTEAFF
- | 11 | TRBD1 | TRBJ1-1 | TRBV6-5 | TGTGCCAGCAGTTCAGGGGGCCCAGCTTTCTTT | CASSSGGPAFF
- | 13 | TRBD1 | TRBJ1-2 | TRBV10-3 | TGTGCCATCAGGTTCGACAGGGCTGATGGCTACACCTTC | CAIRFDRADGYTF
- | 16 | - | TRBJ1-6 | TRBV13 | TGTGCCAGCAGCCCTGCTGGACAAAGAGCTAATTCACCCCTCCACTTT | CASSPAGQRANSPLHF
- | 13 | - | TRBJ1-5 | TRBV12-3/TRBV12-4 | TGTGCCAGCAGAAATACCGGGAACCCGAGGGTTCATTTT | CASRNTGNPRVHF
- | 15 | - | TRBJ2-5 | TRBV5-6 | TGTGCCAGCAGCTTTCGTCAGCCCTACCAAGAGACCCAGTACTTC | CASSFRQPYQETQYF